Below, 10 T cell receptor beta chains from the same sample are listed, as sequenced in a study of blood T cell repertoires in COVID-19. The table came from immunoSEQ multiplex PCR; TCRdb's copy has only in-frame clones and leaves some out. This repertoire shows a few hundred thousand clones, about 89% found once; its top ten account for approximately 2.3%. Sequenced sample: peripheral blood. The receptors stem from a woman aged 45-60 years with acute or convalescent COVID-19.

This sequence joins TRBV18 and TRBJ2-1; 8 nucleotides agree with TRBD1. V gave up 5 bases and J gave up 6 bases; unmatched junction bases: 3. Looked up from germline, CDR1 is KGHSH and CDR2 is LQKENI. The CDR3 is 13 residues long. CDR3 residues: CASSSTGGNEQFF. CDR3 coding DNA: TGTGCCAGCTCAAGTACAGGGGGCAATGAGCAGTTCTTC.

The chain uses TRBV19 and TRBJ2-7; TRBD2 matches at 12 bases. The CDR3 spans 16 residues. Germline V gives CDR1 LNHDA, CDR2 SQIVND (reference sequence). The V gene end was trimmed by 5 bases and the J gene end by 5 bases; junction bases not matched to a gene: 10. CDR3 DNA sequence: TGTGCCAGTAGTTCAACACGGACTAGCGGGATAGACGAGCAGTACTTC. Translation gives CASSSTRTSGIDEQYF.

The rearrangement uses TRBV3-1 (or the pseudogene TRBV3-2) and TRBJ1-1; 9 bases fit TRBD1. V shed 9 bases and J 2 bases; nucleotides not matched to a gene: 4. Looked up from germline, CDR1 is LGHDT and CDR2 is YNNKEL (reference sequence). The CDR3 runs to 13 residues. As DNA, the CDR3 is TGTGCCAGTGGGGACAGGGCAAACACTGAAGCTTTCTTT. Translating it yields CASGDRANTEAFF.

This clone was seen more than once but under ten times. Additional DNA sequences in this sample encode the identical CDR3. V gene TRBV28 combines with J gene TRBJ1-2, with no clear D. The germline CDR1 and CDR2 sequences are MDHEN and SYDVKM. V was cut by 2 bases and J by 2 bases, with 6 bases left in between. The CDR3 loop spans 13 amino acids. In DNA, the CDR3 is TGTGCCAGCAGTTTAGGTCAGAACTATGGCTACACCTTC. Amino acids: CASSLGQNYGYTF.

The V gene is TRBV2, the J gene TRBJ2-1; weak D call: TRBD2 (6 bases). Trimming removed 7 bases at V and 4 bases at J, with 14 bases between. Germline CDR1 SNHLY, CDR2 FYNNEI. The CDR3 has 14 residues. CDR3 loop: CASNSGLAYNEQFF. The CDR3 DNA reads as TGTGCCAGCAACTCGGGACTGGCATACAATGAGCAGTTCTTC. The full variable domain, its missing parts supplied by reference TRBV2 and TRBJ2-1, is EPEVTQTPSHQVTQMGQEVILRCVPISNHLYFYWYRQILGQKVEFLVSFYNNEISEKSEIFDDQFSVERPDGSNFTLKIRSTKLEDSAMYFCASNSGLAYNEQFFGPGTRLTVL.

The gene calls are TRBV3-1 (or the pseudogene TRBV3-2) and TRBJ2-2; no reliable D call. V was trimmed by 5 bases and J by 8 bases, leaving 12 bases between them. The CDR3 contains 13 residues. In germline, CDR1 is LGHDT, CDR2 YNNKEL (reference sequence). The CDR3 reads CASSDDSRGELFF. CDR3 coding DNA: TGTGCCAGCAGCGACGACTCGCGAGGGGAGCTGTTTTTT.

The chain has TRBV27 and TRBJ2-7, with 8 positions matching TRBD1. With V trimmed by 4 bases and J by 6 bases, 11 bases remained unmatched. The CDR3 runs 15 residues. CDR1 is MNHEY and CDR2 is SMNVEV in the germline V gene (reference sequence). CDR3 coding DNA: TGTGCCAGCAGTTCTGTCTTGACAGGGGTGGGCGAGCAGTACTTC. This encodes CASSSVLTGVGEQYF.

V usage is TRBV28 and J usage is TRBJ1-2; 7 nucleotides align to TRBD1. The junction had 6 bases not matched to a gene; V was cut back by 4 bases and J by 4 bases. The CDR3 totals 14 residues. The germline V gene encodes CDR1 MDHEN and CDR2 SYDVKM. This CDR3 is CASSYGTAIYGYTF. DNA for the CDR3: TGTGCCAGCAGTTATGGGACAGCTATCTATGGCTACACCTTC.

This chain uses TRBV6-1 with TRBJ2-5; 14 bases fit TRBD2. This CDR3 has 16 amino acids. With V trimmed by 3 bases and J by 4 bases, 4 bases remained unmatched. Germline V gene lookup returns CDR1 MNHNS and CDR2 SASEGT. Here the CDR3 DNA reads TGTGCCAGCAGTGAGATCGGGACTAGCGGGAGAGAGACCCAGTACTTC. It translates to CASSEIGTSGRETQYF.

The J gene is TRBJ2-3, the V gene TRBV5-1; D remains unclear. The CDR3 is 15 amino acids. V dropped 2 bases and J dropped 4 bases, with 14 bases sitting between them. Germline V CDR1 and CDR2: SGHRS, YFSETQ. This CDR3 is CASSLTEAVPDTQYF. The CDR3 DNA reads TGCGCCAGCAGCTTAACCGAGGCAGTTCCAGATACGCAGTATTTT.